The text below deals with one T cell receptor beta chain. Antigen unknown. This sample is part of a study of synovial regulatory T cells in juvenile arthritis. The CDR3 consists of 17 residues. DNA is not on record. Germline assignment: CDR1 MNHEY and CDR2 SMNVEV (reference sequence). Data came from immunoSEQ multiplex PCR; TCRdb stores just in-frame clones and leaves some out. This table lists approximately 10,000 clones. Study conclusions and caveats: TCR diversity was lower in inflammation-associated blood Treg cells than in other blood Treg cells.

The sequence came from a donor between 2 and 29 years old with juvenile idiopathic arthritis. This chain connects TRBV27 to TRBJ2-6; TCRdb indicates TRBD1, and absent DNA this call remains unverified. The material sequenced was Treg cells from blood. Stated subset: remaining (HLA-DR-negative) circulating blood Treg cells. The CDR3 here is CASSLTGGNSGANVLTF.